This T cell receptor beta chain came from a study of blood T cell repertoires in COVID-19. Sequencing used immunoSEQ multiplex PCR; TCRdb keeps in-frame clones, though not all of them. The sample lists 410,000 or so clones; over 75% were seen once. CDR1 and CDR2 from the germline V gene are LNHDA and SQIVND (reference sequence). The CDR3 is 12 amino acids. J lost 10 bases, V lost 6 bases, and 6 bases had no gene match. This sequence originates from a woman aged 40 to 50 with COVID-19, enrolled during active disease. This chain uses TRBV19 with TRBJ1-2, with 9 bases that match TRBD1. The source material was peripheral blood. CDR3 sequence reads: CASRSQGAVYTF. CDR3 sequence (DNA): TGTGCCAGTAGATCACAGGGGGCTGTCTACACCTTC.